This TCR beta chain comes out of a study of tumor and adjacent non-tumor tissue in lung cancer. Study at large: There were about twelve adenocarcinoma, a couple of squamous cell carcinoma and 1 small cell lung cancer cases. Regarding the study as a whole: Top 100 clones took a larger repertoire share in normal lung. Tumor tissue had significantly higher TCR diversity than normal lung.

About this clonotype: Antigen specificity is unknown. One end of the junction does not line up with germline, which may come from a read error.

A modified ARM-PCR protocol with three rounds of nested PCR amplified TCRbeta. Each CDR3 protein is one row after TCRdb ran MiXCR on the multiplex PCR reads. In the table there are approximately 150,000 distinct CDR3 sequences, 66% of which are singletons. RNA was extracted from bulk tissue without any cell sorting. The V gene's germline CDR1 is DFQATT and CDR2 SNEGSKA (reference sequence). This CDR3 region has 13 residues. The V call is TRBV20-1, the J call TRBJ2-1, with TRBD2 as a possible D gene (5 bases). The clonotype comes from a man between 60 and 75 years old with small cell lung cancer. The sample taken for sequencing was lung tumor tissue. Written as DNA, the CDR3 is TGCAATACTAGAGACCCTAAGGAGACTGAGCAATTCTTC. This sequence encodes CNTRDPKETEQFF.